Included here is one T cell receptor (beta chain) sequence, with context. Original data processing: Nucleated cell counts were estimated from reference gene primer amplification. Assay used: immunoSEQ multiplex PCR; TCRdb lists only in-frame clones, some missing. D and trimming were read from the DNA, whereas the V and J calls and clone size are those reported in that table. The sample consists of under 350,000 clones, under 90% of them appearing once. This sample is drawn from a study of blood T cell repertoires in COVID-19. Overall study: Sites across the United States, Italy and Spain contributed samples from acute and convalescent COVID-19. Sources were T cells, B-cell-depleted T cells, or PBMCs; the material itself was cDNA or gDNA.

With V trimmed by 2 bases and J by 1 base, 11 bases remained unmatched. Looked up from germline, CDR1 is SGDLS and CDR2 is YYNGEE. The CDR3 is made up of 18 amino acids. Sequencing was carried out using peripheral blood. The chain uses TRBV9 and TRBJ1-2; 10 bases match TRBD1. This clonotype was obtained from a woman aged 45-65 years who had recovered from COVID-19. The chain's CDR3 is CASSVTGGAGEYNYGYTF. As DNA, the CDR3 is TGTGCCAGCAGCGTGACAGGGGGCGCGGGGGAATATAACTATGGCTACACCTTC.